This TCR beta chain was identified during a study of blood T cells in healthy people across ages. The CDR3 is made up of 11 amino acids. V lost 5 bases, J lost 11 bases, and 10 bases lay in between. Study outcomes and limitations: Diversity of TCR beta correlated strongly with naive T cell percentage. Diversity was higher, and naive CD4+ cells more numerous, in long-lived donors than in aged donors.

As to this clonotype: Its cognate antigen is unknown.

A J-beta primer mix and a sample-barcoded 5' primer were used in a second PCR of about 7 to 12 cycles. TCRdb processed the 5' RACE reads anew with MiXCR; each CDR3 protein has one entry. The sample contains 800,000 to 950,000 distinct CDR3 sequences, 40% to 60% of which appear only once. The TCR comes from a young man in good health. The sequenced sample was blood. The chain couples TRBV12-3 or TRBV12-4 to TRBJ2-1; a possible D gene is TRBD1 (6 bases). CDR3 DNA: TGTGCCAGCAGTCCCGGGACAAAGCAGTTCTTC. Translation gives CASSPGTKQFF.